The clone carrying this T cell receptor beta chain was counted ten times or more. Its antigen is unidentified. These data belong to a study of tumor-infiltrating lymphocytes in primary liver carcinoma. V was clipped by 2 bases and J by 5 bases, with 10 bases between them. Germline V gene data show CDR1 as LNHDA and CDR2 as SQIVND (reference sequence). The CDR3 spans 14 residues. General study results and limits: Merely some 8-24% of top clones spanned all five tumor regions.

Reverse transcription of roughly 480 ng total RNA with a constant-region primer produced TCR beta cDNA. Libraries of TCR beta came from three nested multiplex PCR rounds with slightly modified ARM-PCR. A C-beta reverse primer was combined with TRBV1-TRBV30 forward primers in the first two PCR rounds, and each round had roughly 11 cycles. TCRdb re-called the multiplex PCR reads through MiXCR, storing one row per CDR3 protein. The data show 40,000 to 45,000 distinct CDR3 sequences, roughly 73% seen once. Unsorted bulk tissue, roughly 20-34 mg of it, served as the source for co-extraction of RNA and DNA.

This TCR came from a man in his forties with primary liver carcinoma and hepatitis B virus infection. This chain joins TRBV19 and TRBJ2-1; no firm D call. The sequenced sample consisted of liver tumor tissue from sampling region 2. Noted subset: tumor region T2, inferior pole. The CDR3 nucleotides read TGTGCCAGTAGTATAAGGGCAGACGACAATGAGCAGTTCTTC. Translating it yields CASSIRADDNEQFF.